This T cell receptor beta chain is drawn from a study of T cells in localized non-small cell lung cancer. TCRdb's table, derived via immunoSEQ multiplex PCR, lists solely in-frame clones and lacks some. The data contain around 25,000 clones, approximately 85% of them singletons. Trimming took off 2 bases at V and 5 bases at J, with 14 bases between the two ends. CDR3 length equals 15 residues. Germline assignment: CDR1 SGHDT and CDR2 YYEEEE. The sequences come from peripheral blood, collected before any cancer treatment. The sequence derives from a woman between 35 and 70 years old with stage I lung adenocarcinoma. The V and J genes are TRBV5-6 and TRBJ1-5; the D gene is possibly TRBD1 (5 bases). CDR3 loop: CASSFGAVGDQPQHF. In DNA form, the CDR3 reads TGTGCCAGCAGCTTCGGGGCGGTAGGCGATCAGCCCCAGCATTTT.